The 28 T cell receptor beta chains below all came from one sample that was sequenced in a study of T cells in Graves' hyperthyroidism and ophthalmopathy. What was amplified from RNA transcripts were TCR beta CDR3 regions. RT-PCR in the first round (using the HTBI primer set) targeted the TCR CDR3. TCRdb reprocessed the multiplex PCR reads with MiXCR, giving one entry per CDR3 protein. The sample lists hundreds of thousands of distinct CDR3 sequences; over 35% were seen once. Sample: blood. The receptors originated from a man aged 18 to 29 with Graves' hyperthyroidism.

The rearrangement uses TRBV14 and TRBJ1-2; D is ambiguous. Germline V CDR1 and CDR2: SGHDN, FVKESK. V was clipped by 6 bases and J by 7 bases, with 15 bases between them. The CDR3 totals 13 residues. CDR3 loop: CASRRGRSRGYTF. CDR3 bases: TGTGCCAGCAGGCGAGGTCGATCGCGTGGCTACACCTTC.

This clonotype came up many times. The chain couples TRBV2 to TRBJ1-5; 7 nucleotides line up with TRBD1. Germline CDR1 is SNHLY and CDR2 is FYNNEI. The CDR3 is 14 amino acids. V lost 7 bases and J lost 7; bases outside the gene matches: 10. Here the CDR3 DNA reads TGTGCCAGCACTGACAGGGTAGAACAACAGCCCCAGCATTTT. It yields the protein CASTDRVEQQPQHF.

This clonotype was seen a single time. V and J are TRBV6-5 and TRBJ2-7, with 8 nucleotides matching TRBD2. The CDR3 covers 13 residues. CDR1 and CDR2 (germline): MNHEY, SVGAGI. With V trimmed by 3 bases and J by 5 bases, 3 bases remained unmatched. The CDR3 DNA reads TGTGCCAGCAGTTATACTAGCGGTAACGAGCAGTACTTC. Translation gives CASSYTSGNEQYF.

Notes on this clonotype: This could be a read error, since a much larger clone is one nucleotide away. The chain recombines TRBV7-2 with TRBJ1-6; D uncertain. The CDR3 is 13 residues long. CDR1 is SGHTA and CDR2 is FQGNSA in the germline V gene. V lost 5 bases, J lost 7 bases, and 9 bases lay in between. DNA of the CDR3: TGTGCCAGCAGCCGGGTCTTAAATTCACCCCTCCACTTT. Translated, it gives CASSRVLNSPLHF.

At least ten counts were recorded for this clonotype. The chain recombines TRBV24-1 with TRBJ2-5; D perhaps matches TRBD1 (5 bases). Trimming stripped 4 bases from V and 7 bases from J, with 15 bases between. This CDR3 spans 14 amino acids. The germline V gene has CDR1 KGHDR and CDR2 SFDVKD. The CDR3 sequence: CATSDSSTARTQYF. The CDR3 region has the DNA TGTGCCACCAGTGACTCCTCGACAGCTCGGACCCAGTACTTC.

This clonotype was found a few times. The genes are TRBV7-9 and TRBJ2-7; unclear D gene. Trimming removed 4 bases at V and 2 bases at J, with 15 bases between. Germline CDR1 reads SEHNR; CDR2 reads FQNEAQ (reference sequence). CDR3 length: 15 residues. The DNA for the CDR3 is TGTGCCAGCAGCTCCCCGGATAGTATCACCTACGAGCAGTACTTC. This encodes CASSSPDSITYEQYF.

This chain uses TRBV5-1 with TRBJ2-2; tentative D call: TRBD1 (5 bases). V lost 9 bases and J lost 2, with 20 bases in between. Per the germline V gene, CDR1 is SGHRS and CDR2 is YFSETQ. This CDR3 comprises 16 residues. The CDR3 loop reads CATRPDSFINTGELFF. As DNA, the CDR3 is TGCGCCACCAGACCCGACAGTTTCATTAACACCGGGGAGCTGTTTTTT.

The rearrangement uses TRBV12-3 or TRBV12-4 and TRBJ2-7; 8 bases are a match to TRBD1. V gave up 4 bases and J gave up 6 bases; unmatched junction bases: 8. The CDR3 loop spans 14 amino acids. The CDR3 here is CASSYWQGAGEQYF. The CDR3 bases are TGTGCCAGCAGTTACTGGCAGGGGGCAGGCGAGCAGTACTTC.

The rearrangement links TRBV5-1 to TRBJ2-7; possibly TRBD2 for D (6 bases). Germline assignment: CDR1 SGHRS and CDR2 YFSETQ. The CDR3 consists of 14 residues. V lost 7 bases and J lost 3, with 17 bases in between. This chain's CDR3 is CASAGGIAGYEQYF. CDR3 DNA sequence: TGCGCCAGCGCGGGCGGGATAGCCGGCTACGAGCAGTACTTC.

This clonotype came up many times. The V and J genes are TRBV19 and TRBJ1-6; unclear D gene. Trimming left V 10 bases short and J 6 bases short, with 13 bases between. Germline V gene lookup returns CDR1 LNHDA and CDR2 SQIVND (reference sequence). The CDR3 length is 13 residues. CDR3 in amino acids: CATGRDFNSPLHF. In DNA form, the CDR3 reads TGTGCCACCGGACGAGATTTTAATTCACCCCTCCACTTT.

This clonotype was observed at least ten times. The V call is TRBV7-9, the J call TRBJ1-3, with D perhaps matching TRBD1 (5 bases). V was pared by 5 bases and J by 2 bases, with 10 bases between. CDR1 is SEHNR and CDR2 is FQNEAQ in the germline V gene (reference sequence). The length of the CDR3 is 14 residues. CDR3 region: CASSPRGTGNTIYF. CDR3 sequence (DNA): TGTGCCAGCAGCCCCCGGGGGACTGGAAACACCATATATTTT. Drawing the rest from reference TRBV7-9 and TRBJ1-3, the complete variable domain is DTGVSQNPRHKITKRGQNVTFRCDPISEHNRLYWYRQTLGQGPEFLTYFQNEAQLEKSRLLSDRFSAERPKGSFSTLEIQRTEQGDSAMYLCASSPRGTGNTIYFGEGSWLTVV.

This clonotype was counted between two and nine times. This CDR3 is CASSSGAGYASPLHF. CDR3 nucleotides: TGTGCCAGCAGCTCTGGAGCCGGGTATGCTTCACCCCTCCACTTT. This sequence joins TRBV5-5 and TRBJ1-6; D is unresolved. Germline-derived CDR1 and CDR2 are SGHKS and YYEKEE (reference sequence). V lost 3 bases, J lost 9 bases, and 16 bases lay in between. This CDR3 is 15 amino acids long.

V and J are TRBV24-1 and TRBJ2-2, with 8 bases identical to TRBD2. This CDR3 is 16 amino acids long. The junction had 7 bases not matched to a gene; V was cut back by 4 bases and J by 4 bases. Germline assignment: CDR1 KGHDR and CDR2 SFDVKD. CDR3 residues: CATSEIGLASTGELFF. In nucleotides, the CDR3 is TGTGCCACCAGTGAGATTGGACTAGCTAGCACCGGGGAGCTGTTTTTT.

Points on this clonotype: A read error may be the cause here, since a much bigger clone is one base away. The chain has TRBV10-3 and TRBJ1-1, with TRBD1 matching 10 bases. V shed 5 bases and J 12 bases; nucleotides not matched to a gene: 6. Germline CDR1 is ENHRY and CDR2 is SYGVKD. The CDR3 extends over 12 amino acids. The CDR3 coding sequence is TGTGCCATCAGTCTCGGACAGGGGGAACCTTTCTTT. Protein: CAISLGQGEPFF.

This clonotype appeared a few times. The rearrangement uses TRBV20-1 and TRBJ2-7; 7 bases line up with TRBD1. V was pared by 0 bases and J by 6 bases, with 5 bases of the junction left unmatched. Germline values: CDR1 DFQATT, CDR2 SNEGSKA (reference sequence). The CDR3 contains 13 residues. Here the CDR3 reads CSAREMRTGEQYF. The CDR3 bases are TGCAGTGCTAGAGAAATGAGGACAGGCGAGCAGTACTTC.

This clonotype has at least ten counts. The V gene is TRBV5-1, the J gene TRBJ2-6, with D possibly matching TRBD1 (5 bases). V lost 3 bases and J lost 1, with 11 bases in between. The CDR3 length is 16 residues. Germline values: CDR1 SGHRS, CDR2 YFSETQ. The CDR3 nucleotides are TGCGCCAGCAGCTGGACCCAGGGTTCTGGGGCCAACGTCCTGACTTTC. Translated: CASSWTQGSGANVLTF.

The CDR3 DNA reads as TGCAGCGTTCCTATTCCTCGGGACAGCCAAGAGACCCAGTACTTC. Encoded protein: CSVPIPRDSQETQYF. This sequence joins TRBV29-1 and TRBJ2-5; 7 bases are shared with TRBD1. Trimming at V came to 5 bases and at J to 1 base, leaving 10 bases not matched to a gene. CDR1 is SQVTM and CDR2 is ANQGSEA in the germline V gene. The CDR3 covers 15 residues.

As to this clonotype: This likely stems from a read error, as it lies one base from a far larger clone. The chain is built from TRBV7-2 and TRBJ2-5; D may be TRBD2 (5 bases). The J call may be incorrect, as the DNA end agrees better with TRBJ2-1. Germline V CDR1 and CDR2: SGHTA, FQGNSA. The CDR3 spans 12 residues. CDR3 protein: CASSLVRETQFF. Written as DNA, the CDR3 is TGTGCCAGCAGCTTAGTAAGGGAGACCCAGTTCTTC.

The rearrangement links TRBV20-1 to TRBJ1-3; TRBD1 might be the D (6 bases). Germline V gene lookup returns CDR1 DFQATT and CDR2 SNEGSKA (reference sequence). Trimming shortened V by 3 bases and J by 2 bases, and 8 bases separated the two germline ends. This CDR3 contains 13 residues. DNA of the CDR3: TGCAGTGCTAGGGGGGCAGCTGGAAACACCATATATTTT. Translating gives CSARGAAGNTIYF.

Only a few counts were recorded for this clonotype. CDR3 bases: TGCAGTGCTAGAGATCAGGGAGCCGGGGAGCTGTTTTTT. This sequence encodes CSARDQGAGELFF. The chain employs TRBV20-1 and TRBJ2-2, with D possibly being TRBD1 or TRBD2 (5 bases each). Germline V gives CDR1 DFQATT, CDR2 SNEGSKA (reference sequence). Trimming left V 0 bases short and J 6 bases short, with 8 bases between. This CDR3 region has 13 residues.

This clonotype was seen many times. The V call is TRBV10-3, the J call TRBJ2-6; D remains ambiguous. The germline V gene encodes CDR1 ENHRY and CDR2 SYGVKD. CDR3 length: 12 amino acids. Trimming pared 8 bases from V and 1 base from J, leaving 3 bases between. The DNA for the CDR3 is TGTGCCATCCCTTCTGGGGCCAACGTCCTGACTTTC. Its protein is CAIPSGANVLTF.

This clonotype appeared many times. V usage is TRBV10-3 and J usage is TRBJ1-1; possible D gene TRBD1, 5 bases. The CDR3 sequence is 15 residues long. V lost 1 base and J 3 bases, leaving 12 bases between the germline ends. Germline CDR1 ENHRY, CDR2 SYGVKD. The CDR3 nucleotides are TGTGCCATCAGTGAGTACCGGGGCGCGGACACTGAAGCTTTCTTT. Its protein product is CAISEYRGADTEAFF.

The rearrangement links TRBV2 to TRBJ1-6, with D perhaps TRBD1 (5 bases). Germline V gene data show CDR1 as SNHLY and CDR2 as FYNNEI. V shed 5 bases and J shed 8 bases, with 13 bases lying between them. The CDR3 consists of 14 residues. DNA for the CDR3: TGTGCCAGCAGTCCGGGGACCCACGATTCACCCCTCCACTTT. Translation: CASSPGTHDSPLHF.

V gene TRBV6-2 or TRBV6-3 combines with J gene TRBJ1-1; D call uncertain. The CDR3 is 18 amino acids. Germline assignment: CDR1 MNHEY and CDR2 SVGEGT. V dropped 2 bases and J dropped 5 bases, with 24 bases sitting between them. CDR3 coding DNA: TGTGCCAGCAGTTACCTTTCAGGTCTCGGAGGGCCTGGGACTGAAGCTTTCTTT. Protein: CASSYLSGLGGPGTEAFF.

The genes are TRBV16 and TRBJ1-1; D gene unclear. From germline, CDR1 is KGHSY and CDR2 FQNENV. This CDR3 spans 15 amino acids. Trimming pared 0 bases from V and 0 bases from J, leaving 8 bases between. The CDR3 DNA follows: TGTGCCAGCAGCCAATCCGGGCAATTGAACACTGAAGCTTTCTTT. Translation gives CASSQSGQLNTEAFF.

CDR3 bases: TGTGCCAGCAGCCCCGCGGGAAGCGGGGGGGCCGGGGAGCTGTTTTTT. Translating it yields CASSPAGSGGAGELFF. V gene TRBV7-2 combines with J gene TRBJ2-2; TRBD2 matches 10 bases. The V gene's germline CDR1 is SGHTA and CDR2 FQGNSA. V gave up 5 bases and J gave up 6 bases; unmatched junction bases: 9. CDR3 length: 16 amino acids. The entire variable domain, with the rest obtained from reference TRBV7-2 and TRBJ2-2, is as follows: GAGVSQSPSNKVTEKGKDVELRCDPISGHTALYWYRQSLGQGLEFLIYFQGNSAPDKSGLPSDRFSAERTGGSVSTLTIQRTQQEDSAVYLCASSPAGSGGAGELFFGEGSRLTVL.

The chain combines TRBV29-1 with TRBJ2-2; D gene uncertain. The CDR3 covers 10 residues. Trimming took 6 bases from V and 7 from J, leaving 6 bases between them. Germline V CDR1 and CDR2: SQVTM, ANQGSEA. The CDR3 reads CSVSRGELFF. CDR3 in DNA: TGCAGCGTGTCACGCGGGGAGCTGTTTTTT.

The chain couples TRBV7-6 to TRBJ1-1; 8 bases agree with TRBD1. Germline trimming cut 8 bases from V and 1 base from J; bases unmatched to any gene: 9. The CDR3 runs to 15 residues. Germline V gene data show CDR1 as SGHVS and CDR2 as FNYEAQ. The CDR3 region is CASASGTGQNTEAFF. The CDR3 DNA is TGTGCCAGCGCGTCCGGGACAGGCCAGAACACTGAAGCTTTCTTT.